The following is a T cell receptor (beta chain) sequence with its context. The antigen is undetermined. Combining a sample-barcoded 5' primer with a J-beta primer mix, a second PCR ran for about 7 to 11 cycles. Each single sample gave us at least 2.5 million CDR3-containing paired-end reads. TCRdb itself ran the 5' RACE reads through MiXCR, one entry per CDR3 protein. The table has hundreds of thousands of distinct CDR3 sequences, around two fifths seen once. Germline V gene data show CDR1 as LGHDT and CDR2 as YNNKEL (reference sequence). CDR3 size: 16 residues. V trimming: 4 bases; J trimming: 8 bases; junction bases outside the gene matches: 14. This sample stems from a study of blood T cells in healthy people across ages. Study at large: When template switching was applied, about one barcoded beta molecule was captured per two T cells.

The individuals who served as donors were healthy Caucasians living in Russia, aged roughly 6 to 90. General observations from the study: Conclusively comparing naive with antigen-experienced cells was impossible with unsorted PBMCs.

Sequenced: blood. The TCR sequence derives from a man older than 75 in good health. The rearrangement joins TRBV3-1 to TRBJ1-1; 9 bases are a match to TRBD1. CDR3 residues: CASSPRDWDRVTEAFF. CDR3 bases: TGTGCCAGCAGCCCCAGGGACTGGGACAGGGTTACCGAAGCTTTCTTT.